These T cell receptor beta chains were read from a single sample in a study of T-cell reconstitution after alpha-beta-depleted transplantation in children. TCRdb ran MiXCR on the PCR reads and lists one entry per CDR3 protein. This sample has 500,000 or so distinct CDR3 sequences, with approximately 30% found just once. The material sequenced was PBMCs from the stem cell graft donor, taken from the stem cell graft. Source of these receptors: a human donor who donated a stem cell graft to a child with aplastic anemia. Each CDR3 is given with its conserved first and last residue. A D gene is named only where the DNA matches it firmly. Size is stated for part of the rows, as once, few or many counts, or as a class when the clone is expanded.

size,D,J,V,DNA,CDR3
few,.,TRBJ2-1,TRBV9,TGTGCCAGCAGCCCTACAACAGGGAATGAGCAGTTCTTC,CASSPTTGNEQFF
.,TRBD2,TRBJ2-2,TRBV4-2,TGTGCCAGCAGCACAAGAATGGTCGAAGGACTAGCGGGAGCCGGGGAGCTGTTTTTT,CASSTRMVEGLAGAGELFF
.,.,TRBJ2-3,TRBV7-2,TGTGCCAGCAGGAAACCCCCCGGGTCAGATACGCAGTATTTT,CASRKPPGSDTQYF
few,TRBD1,TRBJ1-1,TRBV7-2,TGTGCCAGCGGCACACAGGGGGCGACGTTCACTGAAGCTTTCTTT,CASGTQGATFTEAFF
.,.,TRBJ1-1,TRBV10-3,TGTGCCATCAGTGAGTCGGCGGTAAACACTGAAGCTTTCTTT,CAISESAVNTEAFF
.,.,TRBJ1-1,TRBV19,TGTGCCAGTAGTATAGACGGGGCTGGGGATGAAGCTTTCTTT,CASSIDGAGDEAFF
.,.,TRBJ1-1,TRBV12-3/TRBV12-4,TGTGCCAGCAGTTTATCAGGGACCGGTAGGACTGAAGCTTTCTTT,CASSLSGTGRTEAFF
many,.,TRBJ2-3,TRBV7-2,TGTGCCAGCAGCTTAGACGGGAGCCAATTGGGAGATACGCAGTATTTT,CASSLDGSQLGDTQYF
few,TRBD1,TRBJ1-1,TRBV12-3/TRBV12-4,TGTGCCAGCAACCTTAGGGACAGGGGAACTGAAGCTTTCTTT,CASNLRDRGTEAFF
.,.,TRBJ1-1,TRBV6-1,TGTGCCAGCAGTGAATCCAACTTCGGTAACACTGAAGCTTTCTTT,CASSESNFGNTEAFF
.,.,TRBJ1-2,TRBV20-1,TGCAGTGCTAGGGGACCGGGGAGCGGCTACACCTTC,CSARGPGSGYTF
.,.,TRBJ2-1,TRBV20-1,TGCAGTGCTAGATTCACTTTTGGGGGCAAGCAGTTCTTC,CSARFTFGGKQFF
.,TRBD1,TRBJ1-2,TRBV28,TGTGCCAGCAGTTCTGCCGGGACAGCTATTACCTTC,CASSSAGTAITF
few,.,TRBJ2-3,TRBV20-1,TGCAGTGCTAGTGTAGATACGCAGTATTTT,CSASVDTQYF
once,TRBD2,TRBJ2-1,TRBV10-3,TGTGCCATCAGCTTCCCTCTAGCGGGGGGATCCTACAATGAGCAGTTCTTC,CAISFPLAGGSYNEQFF
few,.,TRBJ2-7,TRBV30,TGTGCCTGGAGTCTACCGGGACCGATCTACGAGCAGTACTTC,CAWSLPGPIYEQYF
.,.,TRBJ1-1,TRBV15,TGTGCCACCAGCAGAGATGCCAGCCTGAACACTGAAGCTTTCTTT,CATSRDASLNTEAFF
.,TRBD1,TRBJ2-5,TRBV24-1,TGTGCCACCAGGCCGACAGGGGAAGAGACCCAGTACTTC,CATRPTGEETQYF
few,.,TRBJ2-1,TRBV3-1,TGTGCCAGCAGCCAAGAGGGCGAGGTCCCACGGTCCTACAATGAGCAGTTCTTC,CASSQEGEVPRSYNEQFF
.,.,TRBJ1-2,TRBV30,TGTGCCTGGAGCGCCGGGCCCGCGGGCTACACCTTC,CAWSAGPAGYTF
.,.,TRBJ2-7,TRBV6-1,TGTGCCAGCAGGAGGCCCGGCGCTAGCCGAAACTACGAGCAGTACTTC,CASRRPGASRNYEQYF
.,TRBD1,TRBJ2-4,TRBV2,TGTGCCAGCTCCAGGGGGAGCATTTTGGGAGTCCCGTTC,CASSRGSILGVPF
.,.,TRBJ2-1,TRBV9,TGTGCCAGCTCCGGTCAGGGTGAGAGCTCCTACAATGAGCAGTTCTTC,CASSGQGESSYNEQFF
.,TRBD2,TRBJ2-1,TRBV28,TGTGCCAGCAGTTCGAGCGGGGCGAGCTCCTACAATGAGCAGTTCTTC,CASSSSGASSYNEQFF
.,.,TRBJ1-1,TRBV4-3,TGCGCCAGCAGCCTTTCTGGGGGTAAATACACTGAAGCTTTCTTT,CASSLSGGKYTEAFF
.,TRBD2,TRBJ2-7,TRBV20-1,TGCAGTGCTAGAGATCGGGAGGGGCTAGGGGACGAGCAGTACTTC,CSARDREGLGDEQYF
.,TRBD1,TRBJ1-2,TRBV7-8,TGTGCCAGCAGCTTAGGGGGGGACAGCTATGGCTACACCTTC,CASSLGGDSYGYTF
.,.,TRBJ1-1,TRBV7-9,TGTGCCAGCAGCTCCGTTCAGTACAGGGAAGGAGCTTTCTTT,CASSSVQYREGAFF
.,TRBD2,TRBJ2-2,TRBV12-3/TRBV12-4,TGTGCCAGCAGTTTAACGGGAGGTCCCGGGGAGCTGTTTTTT,CASSLTGGPGELFF
.,TRBD1,TRBJ1-1,TRBV28,TGTGCCAGCAGTACCCCCGGGACAGGGGTCGTAAAGGCTTTCTTT,CASSTPGTGVVKAFF
.,.,TRBJ1-1,TRBV18,TGTGCCAGCAGTCCCCAGAAGAACACTGAAGCTTTCTTT,CASSPQKNTEAFF
few,.,TRBJ1-4,TRBV6-1,TGTGCCAGCAGCACCGATAGGGCAACTAATGAAAAACTGTTTTTT,CASSTDRATNEKLFF
.,TRBD2,TRBJ2-1,TRBV9,TGTGCCAGCAGCGCGGGGGGACGGGAAGACAATGAGCAGTTCTTC,CASSAGGREDNEQFF
few,.,TRBJ2-2,TRBV6-1,TGTGCCAGCAAGTCCCTAACTTCGAACACCGGGGAGCTGTTTTTT,CASKSLTSNTGELFF
.,.,TRBJ2-1,TRBV18,TGTGCCAGCTCACCAGGAGTTCGAGAGCAGTTCTTC,CASSPGVREQFF
.,.,TRBJ1-3,TRBV5-5,TGTGCCAGCAGCTTGGGGGATGCGGTGAGAAACACCATATATTTT,CASSLGDAVRNTIYF
few,.,TRBJ2-6,TRBV27,TGTGCCAGCAGTTTAAACGGCAGGGGGGTCTCTGGGGCCAACGTCCTGACTTTC,CASSLNGRGVSGANVLTF
few,.,TRBJ1-1,TRBV6-5,TGTGCCAGCAGTATACAGGGTTCGAACACTGAAGCTTTCTTT,CASSIQGSNTEAFF
few,.,TRBJ2-1,TRBV9,TGTGCCAGCAGCGTATTGGGTCTCAACAATGAGCAGTTCTTC,CASSVLGLNNEQFF
few,TRBD1,TRBJ2-5,TRBV20-1,TGCAGTGCTAGTTACAGGGGGCAAGAGACCCAGTACTTC,CSASYRGQETQYF